The clone carrying this T cell receptor beta chain occurred a few times. Antigen: not known. Using unique molecular identifiers, the investigators prepared the TCRbeta library. TCRdb itself ran the PCR reads through MiXCR, one entry per CDR3 protein. Of hundreds of thousands of distinct CDR3 sequences in the sample, 20% to 30% were seen once. These data belong to a study of T-cell reconstitution after alpha-beta-depleted transplantation in children. General study results and limits: Newly made T cells mostly supplied T-cell counts and diversity one year after transplant.

Trimming at V came to 5 bases and at J to 7 bases, leaving 7 bases not matched to a gene. Germline-derived CDR1 and CDR2 are DFQATT and SNEGSKA (reference sequence). This CDR3 is 13 amino acids long. Sequenced material: PBMCs, mostly from graft donor cells, taken 360 days after TCRalphabeta/CD19-depleted stem cell transplant. The chain has TRBV20-1 and TRBJ2-3; 9 bases match TRBD1. The sequence was collected from a female patient aged 2-15 years who had a stem cell transplant for congenital amegakaryocytic thrombocytopenia, so the T cells may come from the graft donor. For the CDR3, the DNA is TGCAGTGCTGCACAGGGGGCTCTGAATACGCAGTATTTT. Protein: CSAAQGALNTQYF.